Below, one T cell receptor (beta chain) is given with its context. Its antigen remains unidentified. At one of its ends the junction is not consistent with the germline gene, which may arise from a read error. This entry is derived from a study of T cell responses to AZD1222 COVID-19 vaccine. The study's findings and limits: Epitopes outside B.1.351 and B.1.1.7 mutated regions reportedly drew nearly half of spike TCRs. Baseline antibody screening turned up just a handful of seropositive AZD1222 recipients. Samples come after the peak T cell response, not at day 14.

Recipients boosted at about 4 weeks or about 12 weeks are pooled. Germline loops: CDR1 MNHNY, CDR2 SVGAGI (reference sequence). This CDR3 is built from 14 residues. The protocol was immunoSEQ multiplex PCR, while the TCRdb copy is restricted to in-frame clones and leaves out a portion. The sample includes more than 150,000 clones, 94% of them seen just once. This sample comprised peripheral blood, obtained 28 days after the second AZD1222 dose. This chain joins TRBV6-6 and TRBJ1-1; TRBD1 agrees at 8 bases. The TCR was taken from an adult who received the AZD1222 COVID-19 vaccine. CDR3: CASSQRTGKAETFF. In DNA, the CDR3 is TGTGCCAGCAGTCAACGGACAGGGAAGGCTGAAACTTTCTTT.